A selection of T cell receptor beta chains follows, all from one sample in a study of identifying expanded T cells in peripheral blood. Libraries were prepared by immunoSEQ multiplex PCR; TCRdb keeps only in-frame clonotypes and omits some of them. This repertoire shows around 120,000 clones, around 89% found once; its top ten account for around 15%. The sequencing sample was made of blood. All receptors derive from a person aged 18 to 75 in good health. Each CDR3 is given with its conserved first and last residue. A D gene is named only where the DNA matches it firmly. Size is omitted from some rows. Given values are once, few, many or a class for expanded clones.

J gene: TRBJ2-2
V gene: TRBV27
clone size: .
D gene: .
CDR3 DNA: TGTGCCAGTGCCGCCGGACTGAACACCGGGGAGCTGTTTTTT
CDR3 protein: CASAAGLNTGELFF

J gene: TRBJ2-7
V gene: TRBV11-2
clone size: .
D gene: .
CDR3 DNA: TGTGCCAGCAGCTCGCCAACAGGGACCCACGAGCAGTACTTC
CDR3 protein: CASSSPTGTHEQYF

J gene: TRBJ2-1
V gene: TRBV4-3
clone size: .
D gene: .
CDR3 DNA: TGCGCCAGCAGCCAAGACAGGGTTATGGTACATGAGCAGTTCTTC
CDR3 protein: CASSQDRVMVHEQFF

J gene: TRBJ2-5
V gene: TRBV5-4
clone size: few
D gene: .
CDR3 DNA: TGTGCCAGCAAAGAAACGTACCAAGAGACCCAGTACTTC
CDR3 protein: CASKETYQETQYF

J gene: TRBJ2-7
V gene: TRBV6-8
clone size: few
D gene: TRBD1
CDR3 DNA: TGTGCCAGCAGTTACAGGAGGAGGACAGGGACCTACGAGCAGTACTTC
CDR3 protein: CASSYRRRTGTYEQYF

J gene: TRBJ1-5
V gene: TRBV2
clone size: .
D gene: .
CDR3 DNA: TGTGCCAGCAGCCCTGACAGTTTAGGCAATCAGCCCCAGCATTTT
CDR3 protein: CASSPDSLGNQPQHF

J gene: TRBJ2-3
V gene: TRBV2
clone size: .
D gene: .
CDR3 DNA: TGTGCCAGCAGTGAAGCCCCCGCAGATACGCAGTATTTT
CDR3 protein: CASSEAPADTQYF

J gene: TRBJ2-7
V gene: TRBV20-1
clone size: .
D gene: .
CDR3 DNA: TGCAGTGCTAGAGATGCCGTTTTGCAGTACTTC
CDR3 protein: CSARDAVLQYF

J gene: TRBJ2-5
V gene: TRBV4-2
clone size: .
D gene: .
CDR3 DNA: TGTGCCAGCAGCCAACGGGGGGCGGTCCAAGAGACCCAGTACTTC
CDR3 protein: CASSQRGAVQETQYF

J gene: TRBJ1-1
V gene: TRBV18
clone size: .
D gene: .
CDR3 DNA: TGTGCCAGCTCACCCCAGGGTCAGGGAAACACTGAAGCTTTCTTT
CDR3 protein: CASSPQGQGNTEAFF

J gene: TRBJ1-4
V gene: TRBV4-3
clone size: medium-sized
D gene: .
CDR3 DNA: TGCGCCAGCAGCCAAGAAAGGAGTCCTAATGAAAAACTGTTTTTT
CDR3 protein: CASSQERSPNEKLFF

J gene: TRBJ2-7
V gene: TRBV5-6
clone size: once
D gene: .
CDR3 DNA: TGTGCCAGCAGCGGTATAGCTGGAGTCTACGAGCAGTACTTC
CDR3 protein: CASSGIAGVYEQYF

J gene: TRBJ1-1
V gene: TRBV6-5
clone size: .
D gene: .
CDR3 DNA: TGTGCCAGCAGTTACTCTAGGGGTACCTATGAAGCTTTCTTT
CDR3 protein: CASSYSRGTYEAFF

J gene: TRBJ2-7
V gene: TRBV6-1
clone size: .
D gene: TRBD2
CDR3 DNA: TGTGCCAGCAGGCCCGGGACTAGCGTCTACGAGCAGTACTTC
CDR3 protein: CASRPGTSVYEQYF

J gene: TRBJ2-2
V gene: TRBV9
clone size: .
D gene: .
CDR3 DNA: TGTGCCAGCAGCGCCTACGGGGCCGGGGAGCTGTTTTTT
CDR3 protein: CASSAYGAGELFF

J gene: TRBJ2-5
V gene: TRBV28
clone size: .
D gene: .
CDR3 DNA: TGTGCCAGCACCACTTGGTCACTCCTCGAGCCCCAGTACTTC
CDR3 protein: CASTTWSLLEPQYF